The entry below gives a single T cell receptor (beta chain) sequence along with its context. PCR amplification relied on 60 Vbeta primers (plus 13 Jbeta primers). TCRdb keeps only in-frame clones here, not all; method: immunoSEQ multiplex PCR. Here the sample spans 120,000 to 150,000 clones, 60% to 80% being singletons. The data are from a study of cytomegalovirus exposure and HLA in healthy donors. The source material was PBMCs. The receptor's source is a woman aged 45-65 years in good health and CMV-seronegative.

Here the CDR3 reads CASSLGSHEQYF. The CDR3 DNA sequence: TGCGCCAGCAGCCTTGGTAGCCACGAGCAGTACTTC. The genes are TRBV5-1 and TRBJ2-7; unclear D gene. V lost 4 bases, J lost 5 bases, and 10 bases lay in between. Per the germline V gene, CDR1 is SGHRS and CDR2 is YFSETQ. CDR3 length equals 12 residues.